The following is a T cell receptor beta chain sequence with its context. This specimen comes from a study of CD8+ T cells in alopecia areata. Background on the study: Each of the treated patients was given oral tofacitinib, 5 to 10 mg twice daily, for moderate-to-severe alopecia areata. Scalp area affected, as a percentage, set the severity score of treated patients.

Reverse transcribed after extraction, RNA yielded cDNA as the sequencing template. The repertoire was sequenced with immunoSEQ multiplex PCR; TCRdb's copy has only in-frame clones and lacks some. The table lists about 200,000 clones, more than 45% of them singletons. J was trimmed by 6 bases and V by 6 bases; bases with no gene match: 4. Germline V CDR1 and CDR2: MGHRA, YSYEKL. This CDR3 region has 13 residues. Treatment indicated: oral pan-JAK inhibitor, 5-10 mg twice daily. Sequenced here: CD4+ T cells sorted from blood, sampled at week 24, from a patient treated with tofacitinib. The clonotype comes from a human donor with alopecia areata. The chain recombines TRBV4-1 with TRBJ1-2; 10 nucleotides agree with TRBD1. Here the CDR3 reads CASRRQGADGYTF. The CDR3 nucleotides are TGCGCCAGCAGGAGACAGGGGGCGGATGGCTACACCTTC.